The rows below give T cell receptor beta chains drawn from one sample of a study of post-analysis software for immune sequencing data. TCRdb re-analysed the PCR reads in MiXCR, keeping a single row per CDR3 protein. The sample includes 700,000 to 900,000 distinct CDR3 sequences, 35% to 55% of them seen just once. Sequenced: blood. The source is a girl under 18 with multiple sclerosis. The CDR3 runs from the conserved cysteine through the conserved F or W. Each record gives: clone size, J gene, D gene, V gene, CDR3 protein, CDR3 DNA. A D gene is named only where the DNA matches it firmly. Clone size, where shown, is once, few, many, or a class for clones that have expanded.

once	TRBJ2-7	NA	TRBV12-3/TRBV12-4	CASSLGGPKYEQYF	TGTGCCAGCAGTTTAGGGGGCCCCAAATACGAGCAGTACTTC
few	TRBJ2-1	NA	TRBV24-1	CATSDLVPRAEQFF	TGTGCCACCAGTGATTTGGTGCCCAGGGCTGAGCAGTTCTTC
once	TRBJ1-1	NA	TRBV11-3	CASSLEGPEAFF	TGTGCCAGCAGCTTGGAGGGCCCTGAAGCTTTCTTT
NA	TRBJ1-2	NA	TRBV12-3/TRBV12-4	CASRPTSGYGYGYTF	TGTGCCAGCAGGCCGACTTCGGGCTATGGCTATGGCTACACCTTC
few	TRBJ2-3	NA	TRBV6-1	CASRSRDSHTQYF	TGTGCCAGCAGGAGTCGGGATTCCCATACGCAGTATTTT
NA	TRBJ1-4	NA	TRBV20-1	CSASNAPTTNEKLFF	TGCAGTGCTAGCAATGCGCCTACAACTAATGAAAAACTGTTTTTT
NA	TRBJ1-5	NA	TRBV7-2	CASSLEGSSGNQPQHF	TGTGCCAGCAGCTTAGAGGGGTCATCTGGCAATCAGCCCCAGCATTTT
NA	TRBJ1-2	NA	TRBV12-3/TRBV12-4	CASSLYISYGYTF	TGTGCCAGCAGTTTATACATCTCCTATGGCTACACCTTC
NA	TRBJ1-1	NA	TRBV12-3/TRBV12-4	CASSIRVSQNTEAFF	TGTGCCAGCAGTATTAGGGTCAGTCAGAACACTGAAGCTTTCTTT
NA	TRBJ2-4	TRBD2	TRBV5-1	CASSLIAGGAQGAKNIQYF	TGCGCCAGCAGCTTGATAGCGGGAGGGGCCCAGGGGGCCAAAAACATTCAGTACTTC
NA	TRBJ2-7	TRBD1	TRBV20-1	CSARGGGTLTYEQYF	TGCAGTGCTAGAGGAGGGGGCACTCTTACCTACGAGCAGTACTTC
NA	TRBJ1-1	NA	TRBV4-1	CASSQALTTGQIAEAFF	TGCGCCAGCAGCCAAGCGCTCACGACCGGGCAGATAGCTGAAGCTTTCTTT
few	TRBJ2-7	TRBD1	TRBV20-1	CSARGQDREQYF	TGCAGTGCTCGCGGACAGGATCGCGAGCAGTACTTC
few	TRBJ2-7	NA	TRBV11-2	CASSFEGSSYNEQYF	TGTGCCAGCAGCTTCGAGGGGAGCTCCTACAATGAGCAGTACTTC
NA	TRBJ2-1	TRBD1	TRBV5-1	CASSFGTGPDNEQFF	TGCGCCAGCAGCTTCGGGACAGGGCCCGACAATGAGCAGTTCTTC
few	TRBJ2-7	TRBD2	TRBV7-2	CASSLASGRARSRYEQYF	TGTGCCAGCAGCTTAGCTAGCGGGAGGGCCAGGTCTCGCTACGAGCAGTACTTC
NA	TRBJ1-1	TRBD1	TRBV28	CASSFIPGQVLTTEAFF	TGTGCCAGCAGTTTTATACCGGGACAGGTTTTGACTACTGAAGCTTTCTTT
few	TRBJ2-1	NA	TRBV5-1	CASSYSRSEQFF	TGCGCCAGCAGCTACTCACGGAGTGAGCAGTTCTTC
NA	TRBJ2-6	NA	TRBV12-3/TRBV12-4	CASTPSSGANVLTF	TGTGCCAGTACCCCGAGCTCTGGGGCCAACGTCCTGACTTTC
once	TRBJ2-2	TRBD1	TRBV20-1	CSASPGPGQGISTGELFF	TGCAGTGCCTCCCCAGGTCCAGGACAGGGAATATCCACCGGGGAGCTGTTTTTT
NA	TRBJ2-1	NA	TRBV7-9	CASSAPLYNEQFF	TGTGCCAGCAGCGCCCCCTTGTACAATGAGCAGTTCTTC
few	TRBJ1-2	NA	TRBV12-3/TRBV12-4	CASSLGGADSYGYTF	TGTGCCAGCAGTTTAGGAGGAGCCGATAGTTATGGCTACACCTTC
NA	TRBJ2-7	NA	TRBV12-3/TRBV12-4	CASSPTLSYEQYF	TGTGCCAGCAGTCCGACTCTCTCCTACGAGCAGTACTTC
NA	TRBJ2-1	TRBD2	TRBV12-3/TRBV12-4	CASSLDAGGYNEQFF	TGTGCCAGCAGTTTAGATGCGGGAGGCTACAATGAGCAGTTCTTC
few	TRBJ2-7	TRBD1	TRBV4-3	CASSQQPGQGIYEQYF	TGCGCCAGCAGCCAACAACCGGGACAGGGGATCTACGAGCAGTACTTC
NA	TRBJ2-7	NA	TRBV7-3	CASSLGAPGQRLSYEQYF	TGTGCCAGCAGCTTAGGGGCTCCTGGGCAGCGCCTCTCCTACGAGCAGTACTTC
NA	TRBJ2-1	NA	TRBV29-1	CSGWGGVTYNEQFF	TGCAGCGGGTGGGGTGGGGTGACTTACAATGAGCAGTTCTTC
NA	TRBJ1-2	NA	TRBV20-1	CSARALGFSYTF	TGCAGTGCTAGAGCACTGGGGTTTAGCTACACCTTC
NA	TRBJ2-1	NA	TRBV4-3	CASTLESSSYNEQFF	TGCGCCAGCACCCTCGAGAGTAGCTCCTACAATGAGCAGTTCTTC
NA	TRBJ2-2	NA	TRBV10-3	CAISLGVDTGELFF	TGTGCCATCAGCCTAGGGGTGGACACCGGGGAGCTGTTTTTT
NA	TRBJ2-1	TRBD2	TRBV7-9	CVSSLAGLDPYNEQFF	TGTGTCAGCAGCTTAGCGGGACTAGACCCGTACAATGAGCAGTTCTTC
NA	TRBJ1-3	TRBD1	TRBV6-5	CASSQGGLLSGNTIYF	TGTGCCAGCAGCCAGGGGGGGTTGCTCTCTGGAAACACCATATATTTT
NA	TRBJ2-5	TRBD2	TRBV19	CASSTGLGETQYF	TGTGCCAGTAGTACCGGACTAGGAGAGACCCAGTACTTC
NA	TRBJ2-1	TRBD2	TRBV7-2	CASSRTSETLINEQFF	TGTGCCAGCAGCCGGACTAGCGAGACGCTCATTAATGAGCAGTTCTTC
few	TRBJ1-2	NA	TRBV12-3/TRBV12-4	CASSHNRQGYGYTF	TGTGCCAGCAGTCACAACCGCCAGGGCTATGGCTACACCTTC
few	TRBJ2-7	TRBD1	TRBV5-1	CASSTWDRVSEQYF	TGCGCCAGCAGCACCTGGGACAGGGTCTCCGAGCAGTACTTC
NA	TRBJ2-7	NA	TRBV28	CASSLPGSNSYEQYF	TGTGCCAGCAGTTTGCCGGGCAGCAACTCCTACGAGCAGTACTTC
few	TRBJ2-3	NA	TRBV11-2	CASSLGRTTSGDTQYF	TGTGCCAGCAGCTTAGGGCGGACTACCTCTGGGGATACGCAGTATTTT
few	TRBJ2-5	NA	TRBV10-3	CAISDKQETQYF	TGTGCCATCAGTGACAAACAAGAGACCCAGTACTTC
few	TRBJ2-1	NA	TRBV27	CASALGLRQFF	TGTGCCAGCGCGTTGGGGCTTCGGCAGTTCTTC
NA	TRBJ1-1	TRBD1	TRBV6-5	CASSRGQGRTEAFF	TGTGCCAGCAGTAGGGGACAGGGAAGGACTGAAGCTTTCTTT
NA	TRBJ1-1	TRBD1	TRBV7-2	CASSSGTANTEAFF	TGTGCCAGCAGCTCCGGGACAGCAAACACTGAAGCTTTCTTT
NA	TRBJ1-6	TRBD1	TRBV7-2	CASSAETGGNSPLHF	TGTGCCAGCAGCGCCGAGACAGGGGGTAATTCACCCCTCCACTTT
few	TRBJ2-1	TRBD2	TRBV29-1	CSVEDPRGSGRIGEQFF	TGCAGCGTTGAAGATCCTCGGGGTAGCGGGAGAATCGGTGAGCAGTTCTTC
NA	TRBJ2-4	NA	TRBV7-2	CASSLGRGLAKNVQYF	TGTGCCAGCAGCTTAGGAAGGGGACTGGCCAAAAACGTTCAGTACTTC
NA	TRBJ2-7	NA	TRBV30	CAWSPGGYEQYF	TGTGCCTGGAGTCCCGGGGGCTACGAGCAGTACTTC
few	TRBJ2-5	NA	TRBV6-2/TRBV6-3	CASSYKNEETQYF	TGTGCCAGCAGTTACAAGAATGAAGAGACCCAGTACTTC
NA	TRBJ2-1	TRBD2	TRBV20-1	CSASSGTRVNEQFF	TGCAGCGCGTCCTCCGGGACTAGGGTGAATGAGCAGTTCTTC
few	TRBJ2-3	NA	TRBV10-2	CASSEGGRNTDTQYF	TGCGCCAGCAGTGAGGGGGGGCGCAACACAGATACGCAGTATTTT
NA	TRBJ2-3	TRBD1	TRBV24-1	CATSDEGQGPRTDTQYF	TGTGCCACCAGTGATGAGGGACAGGGCCCCCGCACAGATACGCAGTATTTT
NA	TRBJ2-1	NA	TRBV24-1	CATGEQFF	TGTGCCACCGGTGAGCAGTTCTTC
NA	TRBJ2-7	NA	TRBV20-1	CSATSVHSYEQYF	TGCAGTGCTACGAGCGTCCACTCCTACGAGCAGTACTTC
NA	TRBJ2-7	TRBD1	TRBV6-6	CASSYSGTGGSYEQYF	TGTGCCAGCAGTTACTCGGGGACAGGGGGTAGCTACGAGCAGTACTTC
few	TRBJ1-2	TRBD1	TRBV12-5	CASGLVPLNRGPHGYTF	TGTGCTAGTGGTTTGGTACCCTTAAACAGGGGCCCCCATGGCTACACCTTC
few	TRBJ2-7	TRBD1	TRBV5-5	CASSPSRDRDHEQYF	TGTGCCAGCAGCCCCTCCCGGGACAGGGACCACGAGCAGTACTTC
NA	TRBJ2-1	TRBD2	TRBV30	CAWNPGTSSYEQFF	TGTGCCTGGAACCCCGGGACTAGCTCATATGAGCAGTTCTTC
NA	TRBJ2-7	TRBD2	TRBV7-7	CASSLAAGGNYEQYF	TGTGCTAGCAGCTTAGCAGCGGGAGGGAACTACGAGCAGTACTTC